The entry below gives a single T cell receptor (beta chain) sequence along with its context. Measured with immunoSEQ multiplex PCR; TCRdb has only the in-frame clones, and not every one. The sample yields approximately 100,000 clones, roughly 90% seen once. The data were obtained in a study of blood T cell repertoires in COVID-19. Germline-derived CDR1 and CDR2 are MDHEN and SYDVKM. The V segment lost 2 bases and the J segment 8 bases; nucleotides outside the gene matches: 9. The CDR3 totals 16 residues. The receptor was derived from a woman older than 75 in a cohort sampled during active COVID-19. The chain uses TRBV28 and TRBJ1-4, with 9 bases lining up with TRBD1. The source material was peripheral blood. In DNA, the CDR3 is TGTGCCAGCAGTTTAAACCGGGGACAGGGTGGGGAAAAACTGTTTTTT. The encoded protein is CASSLNRGQGGEKLFF. The full variable domain, with the rest looked up from reference TRBV28 and TRBJ1-4, is DVKVTQSSRYLVKRTGEKVFLECVQDMDHENMFWYRQDPGLGLRLIYFSYDVKMKEKGDIPEGYSVSREKKERFSLILESASTNQTSMYLCASSLNRGQGGEKLFFGSGTQLSVL.